The source of this T cell receptor (beta chain) is a study of metastatic and nonmetastatic thyroid tumors. Study overall: Repertoire data that came from the blood and tumor or nodule tissue of malignant and benign thyroid patients were compared. Whole-study findings and limits: In blood and tumor, TCR beta diversity was reportedly significantly higher in malignant thyroid tumors than in benign nodules.

Each patient came to thyroid surgery without any prior treatment (of any kind). The CDR3 extends over 13 amino acids. Germline lookup yields CDR1 SGHTA and CDR2 FQGNSA. V gave up 5 bases and J gave up 8 bases, with 15 bases separating them. Source study methods: What underpinned the distant-metastasis classifier for papillary thyroid cancer was the set of CDR3 differences across clinicopathological groups. TCRdb called clones again from the PCR reads with MiXCR. The V and J calls come from TCRdb's annotation, not from the publication. Of 23,000 or so clones listed, roughly 23% are singletons. As concerns this clone: Its antigen is as yet unknown.

The TCR was taken from a female donor with papillary thyroid cancer or a benign thyroid nodule (not recorded which). Some clones in this sample may be carry-over from other donors' samples. The gene calls are TRBV7-2 and TRBJ1-2; TRBD1 might be the D (5 bases). Sequenced material: blood. The CDR3 DNA is TGTGCCAGCAGCCCAAAAATCCAGGGAGGCTACACCTTC. Protein: CASSPKIQGGYTF.